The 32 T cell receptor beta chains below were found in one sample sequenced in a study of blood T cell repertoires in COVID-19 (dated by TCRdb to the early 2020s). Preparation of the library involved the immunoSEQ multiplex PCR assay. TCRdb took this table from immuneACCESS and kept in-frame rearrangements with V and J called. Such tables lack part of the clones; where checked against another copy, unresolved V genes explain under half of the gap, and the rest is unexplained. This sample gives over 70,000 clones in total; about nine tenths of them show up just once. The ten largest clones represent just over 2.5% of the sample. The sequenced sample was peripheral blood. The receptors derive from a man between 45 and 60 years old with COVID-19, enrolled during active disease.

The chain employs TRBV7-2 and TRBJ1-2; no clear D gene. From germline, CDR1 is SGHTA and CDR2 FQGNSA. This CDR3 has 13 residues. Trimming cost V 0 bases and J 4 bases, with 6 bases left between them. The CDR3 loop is CASSLATIYGYTF. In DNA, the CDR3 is TGTGCCAGCAGCTTAGCGACAATCTATGGCTACACCTTC. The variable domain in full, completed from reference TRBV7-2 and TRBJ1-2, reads GAGVSQSPSNKVTEKGKDVELRCDPISGHTALYWYRQSLGQGLEFLIYFQGNSAPDKSGLPSDRFSAERTGGSVSTLTIQRTQQEDSAVYLCASSLATIYGYTFGSGTRLTVV.

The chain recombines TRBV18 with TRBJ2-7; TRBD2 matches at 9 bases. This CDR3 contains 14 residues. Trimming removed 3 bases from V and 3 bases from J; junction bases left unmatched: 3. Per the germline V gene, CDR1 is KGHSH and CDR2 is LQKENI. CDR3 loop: CASSPSGRDYEQYV. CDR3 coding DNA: TGTGCCAGCTCACCTAGCGGGAGAGACTACGAGCAGTACGTC.

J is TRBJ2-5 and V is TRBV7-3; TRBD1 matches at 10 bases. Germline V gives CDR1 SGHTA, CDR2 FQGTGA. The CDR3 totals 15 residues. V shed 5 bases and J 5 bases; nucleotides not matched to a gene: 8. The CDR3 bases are TGTGCCAGCAGCCGGGGACAGGGGAATTCGGAGACCCAGTACTTC. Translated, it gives CASSRGQGNSETQYF.

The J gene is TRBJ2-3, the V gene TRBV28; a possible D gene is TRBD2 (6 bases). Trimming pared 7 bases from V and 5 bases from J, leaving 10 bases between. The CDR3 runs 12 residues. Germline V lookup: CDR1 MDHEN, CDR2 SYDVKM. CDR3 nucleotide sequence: TGTGCCAGCAACCCCGGGGGAGATACGCAGTATTTT. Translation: CASNPGGDTQYF.

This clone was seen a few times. For the CDR3, the DNA is TGCGCCAGCAGAGGGGGCTACAATCAGCCCCAGCATTTT. Translating gives CASRGGYNQPQHF. The chain recombines TRBV10-2 with TRBJ1-5; 7 bases agree with TRBD1. With 6 bases clipped from V and 3 bases from J, the junction kept 2 bases outside the gene matches. Germline CDR1 is WSHSY and CDR2 is SAAADI. The CDR3 extends over 13 amino acids.

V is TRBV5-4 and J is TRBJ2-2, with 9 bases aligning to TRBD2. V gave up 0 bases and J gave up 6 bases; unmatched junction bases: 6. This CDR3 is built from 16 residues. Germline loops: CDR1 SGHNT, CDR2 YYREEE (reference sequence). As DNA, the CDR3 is TGTGCCAGCAGCTTGGCGACTAGCGGTATCGCCGGGGAGCTGTTTTTT. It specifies CASSLATSGIAGELFF.

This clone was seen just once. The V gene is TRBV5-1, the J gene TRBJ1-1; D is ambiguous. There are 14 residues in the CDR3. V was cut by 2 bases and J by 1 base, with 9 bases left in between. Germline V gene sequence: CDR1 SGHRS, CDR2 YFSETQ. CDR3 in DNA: TGCGCCAGCAGCTTCAGGAACCAGAACACTGAAGCTTTCTTT. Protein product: CASSFRNQNTEAFF.

In nucleotides, the CDR3 is TGTGCCAGCAGCCCTTACAGCGGAGTGGCAGATACGCAGTATTTT. Its protein product is CASSPYSGVADTQYF. The V and J genes are TRBV3-1 (or the pseudogene TRBV3-2) and TRBJ2-3; D possibly corresponds to TRBD2 (5 bases). In germline, CDR1 is LGHDT, CDR2 YNNKEL (reference sequence). The V and J ends lost 4 bases and 4 bases respectively, with 15 bases between them. The CDR3 runs to 15 residues.

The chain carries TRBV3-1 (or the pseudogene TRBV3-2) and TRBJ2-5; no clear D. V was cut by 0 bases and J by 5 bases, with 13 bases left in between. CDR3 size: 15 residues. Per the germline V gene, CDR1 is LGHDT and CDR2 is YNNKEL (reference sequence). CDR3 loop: CASSQDRSFGETQYF. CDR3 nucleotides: TGTGCCAGCAGCCAAGATAGAAGCTTCGGGGAGACCCAGTACTTC.

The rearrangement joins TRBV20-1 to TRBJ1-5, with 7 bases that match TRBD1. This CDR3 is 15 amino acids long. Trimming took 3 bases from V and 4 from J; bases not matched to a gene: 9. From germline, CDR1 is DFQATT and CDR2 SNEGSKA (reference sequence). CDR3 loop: CSASKGTEKNQPQHF. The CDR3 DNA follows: TGCAGTGCTAGTAAAGGGACAGAAAAGAATCAGCCCCAGCATTTT.

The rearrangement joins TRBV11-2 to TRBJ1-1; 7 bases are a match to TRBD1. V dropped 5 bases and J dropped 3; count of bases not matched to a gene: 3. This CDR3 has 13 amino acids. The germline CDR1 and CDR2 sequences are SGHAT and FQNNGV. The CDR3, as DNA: TGTGCCAGCAGCACGCAGGGGGACACTGAAGCTTTCTTT. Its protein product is CASSTQGDTEAFF.

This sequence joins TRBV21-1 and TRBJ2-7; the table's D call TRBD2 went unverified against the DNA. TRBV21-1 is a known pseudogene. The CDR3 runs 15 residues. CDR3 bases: TGTGCCAGCAGCAAGGGGCTAGCGGGAAACCACGAGCAGTACGTC. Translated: CASSKGLAGNHEQYV.

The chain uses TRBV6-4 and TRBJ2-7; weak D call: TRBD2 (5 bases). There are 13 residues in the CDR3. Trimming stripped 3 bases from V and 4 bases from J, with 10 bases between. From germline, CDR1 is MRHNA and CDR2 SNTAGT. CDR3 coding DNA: TGTGCCAGCAGTGAAATGGGCGGGTACGAGCAGTACTTC. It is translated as CASSEMGGYEQYF.

The CDR3 DNA reads TGTGCCAGTAGTCGTGGACAGGGGAGCAATCAGCCCCAGCATTTT. As protein: CASSRGQGSNQPQHF. The chain carries TRBV19 and TRBJ1-5, with TRBD1 matching over 9 bases. Germline trimming cut 5 bases from V and 1 base from J; bases unmatched to any gene: 3. Germline assignment: CDR1 LNHDA and CDR2 SQIVND (reference sequence). The CDR3 runs to 15 residues.

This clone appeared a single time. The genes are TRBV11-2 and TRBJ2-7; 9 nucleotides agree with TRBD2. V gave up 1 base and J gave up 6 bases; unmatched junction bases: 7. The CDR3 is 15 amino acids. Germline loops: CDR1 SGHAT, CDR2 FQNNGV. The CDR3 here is CASSLGVAGVGEQYV. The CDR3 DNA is TGTGCCAGCAGCTTAGGAGTAGCGGGAGTCGGCGAGCAGTACGTC.

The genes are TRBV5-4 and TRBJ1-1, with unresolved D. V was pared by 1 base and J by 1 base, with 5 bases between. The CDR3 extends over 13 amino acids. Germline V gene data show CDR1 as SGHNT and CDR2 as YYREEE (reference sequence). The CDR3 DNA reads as TGTGCCAGCAGCTTGCGCGCGAACACTGAAGCTTTCTTT. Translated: CASSLRANTEAFF.

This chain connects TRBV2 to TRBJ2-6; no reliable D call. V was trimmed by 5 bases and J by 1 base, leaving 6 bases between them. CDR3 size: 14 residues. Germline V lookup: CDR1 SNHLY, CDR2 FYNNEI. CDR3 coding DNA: TGTGCCAGCAGTCTCCCTTCTGGGGCCAACGTCCTGACTTTC. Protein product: CASSLPSGANVLTF.

CDR3 nucleotides: TGTGCCAGCAGGCGGACAGCGAACACCGGGGAGCTGTTTTTT. Its translation is CASRRTANTGELFF. This chain joins TRBV2 and TRBJ2-2, with a possible D match to TRBD1 (6 bases). Germline CDR1 is SNHLY and CDR2 is FYNNEI. The CDR3 has 14 residues. Trimming took 6 bases from V and 0 from J, leaving 8 bases between them.

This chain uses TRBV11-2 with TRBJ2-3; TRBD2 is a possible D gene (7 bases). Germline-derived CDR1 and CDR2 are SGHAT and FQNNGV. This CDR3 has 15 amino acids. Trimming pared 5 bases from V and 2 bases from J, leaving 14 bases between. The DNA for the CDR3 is TGTGCCAGCAGCCGCGGGGGCGGGGACACAGATACGCAGTATTTT. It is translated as CASSRGGGDTDTQYF.

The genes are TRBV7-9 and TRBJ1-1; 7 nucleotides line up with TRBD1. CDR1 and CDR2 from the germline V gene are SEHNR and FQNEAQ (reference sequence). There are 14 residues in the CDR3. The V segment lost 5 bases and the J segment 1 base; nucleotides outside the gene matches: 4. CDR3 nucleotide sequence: TGTGCCAGCAGCCCAGACAGGGCGAACACTGAAGCTTTCTTT. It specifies CASSPDRANTEAFF.

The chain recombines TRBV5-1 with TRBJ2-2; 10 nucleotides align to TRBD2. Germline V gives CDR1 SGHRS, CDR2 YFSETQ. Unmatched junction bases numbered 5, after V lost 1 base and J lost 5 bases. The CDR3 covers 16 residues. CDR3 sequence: CASSLMASGGTGELFF. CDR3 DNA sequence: TGCGCCAGCAGCTTGATGGCTAGCGGGGGTACCGGGGAGCTGTTTTTT.

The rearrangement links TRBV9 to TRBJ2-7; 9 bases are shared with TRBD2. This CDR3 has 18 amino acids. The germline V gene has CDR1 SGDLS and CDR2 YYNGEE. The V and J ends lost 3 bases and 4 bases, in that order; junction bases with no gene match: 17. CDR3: CASSAGPGLAGLNYEQYF. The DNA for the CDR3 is TGTGCCAGCAGCGCGGGCCCGGGACTAGCAGGGTTGAATTACGAGCAGTACTTC. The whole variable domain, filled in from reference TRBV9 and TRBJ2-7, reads DSGVTQTPKHLITATGQRVTLRCSPRSGDLSVYWYQQSLDQGLQFLIQYYNGEERAKGNILERFSAQQFPDLHSELNLSSLELGDSALYFCASSAGPGLAGLNYEQYFGPGTRLTVT.

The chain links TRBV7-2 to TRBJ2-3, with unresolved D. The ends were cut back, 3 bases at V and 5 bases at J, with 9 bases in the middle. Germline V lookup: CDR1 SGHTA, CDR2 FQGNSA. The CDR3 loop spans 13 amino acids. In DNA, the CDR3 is TGTGCCAGCAGCTTGCTAGAACGAGATACGCAGTATTTT. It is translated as CASSLLERDTQYF.

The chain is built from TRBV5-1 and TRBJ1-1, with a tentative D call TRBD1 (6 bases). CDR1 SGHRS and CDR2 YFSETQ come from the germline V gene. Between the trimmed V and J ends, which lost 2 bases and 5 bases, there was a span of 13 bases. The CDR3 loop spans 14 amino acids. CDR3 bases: TGCGCCAGCAGCTTAGAAAAGGGGGGGACTGAAGCTTTCTTT. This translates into CASSLEKGGTEAFF.

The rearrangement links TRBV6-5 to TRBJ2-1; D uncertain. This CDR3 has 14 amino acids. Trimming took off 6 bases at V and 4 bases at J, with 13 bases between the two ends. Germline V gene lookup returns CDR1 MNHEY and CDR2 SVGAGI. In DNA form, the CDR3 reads TGTGCCAGCAGCCCGGGTAGAAATTACAATGAGCAGTTCTTC. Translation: CASSPGRNYNEQFF.

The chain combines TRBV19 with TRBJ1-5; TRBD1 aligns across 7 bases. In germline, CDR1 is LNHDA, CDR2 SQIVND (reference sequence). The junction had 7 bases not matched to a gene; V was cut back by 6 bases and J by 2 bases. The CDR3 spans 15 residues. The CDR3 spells CASSRQGPGNQPQHF. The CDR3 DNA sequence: TGTGCCAGTAGCCGACAGGGCCCAGGCAATCAGCCCCAGCATTTT.

The CDR3 loop is CASSSTRYNMNTEAFF. CDR3 in DNA: TGTGCCAGCAGTTCAACCAGGTACAACATGAACACTGAAGCTTTCTTT. The chain couples TRBV28 to TRBJ1-1; no reliable D call. The CDR3 is 16 residues long. CDR1 and CDR2 (germline): MDHEN, SYDVKM. Trimming pared 4 bases from V and 0 bases from J, leaving 15 bases between.

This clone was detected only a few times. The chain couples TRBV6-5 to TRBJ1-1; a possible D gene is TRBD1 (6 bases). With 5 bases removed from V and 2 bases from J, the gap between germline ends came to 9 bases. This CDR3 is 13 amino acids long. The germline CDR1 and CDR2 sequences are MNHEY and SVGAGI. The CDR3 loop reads CASSTGQNTEAFF. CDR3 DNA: TGTGCCAGCAGTACAGGGCAAAACACTGAAGCTTTCTTT.

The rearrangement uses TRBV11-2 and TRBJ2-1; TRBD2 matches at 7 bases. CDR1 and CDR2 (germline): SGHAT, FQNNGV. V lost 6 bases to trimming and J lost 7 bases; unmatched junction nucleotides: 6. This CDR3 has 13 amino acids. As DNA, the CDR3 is TGTGCCAGCAGTATCGGGAGGCTAAATGAGCAGTTCTTC. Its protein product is CASSIGRLNEQFF. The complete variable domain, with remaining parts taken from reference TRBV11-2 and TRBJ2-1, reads EAGVAQSPRYKIIEKRQSVAFWCNPISGHATLYWYQQILGQGPKLLIQFQNNGVVDDSQLPKDRFSAERLKGVDSTLKIQPAKLEDSAVYLCASSIGRLNEQFFGPGTRLTVL.

CDR3 nucleotides: TGTGCCAGCAGTTCAGCGGTAGAGCAGTACGTC. Its protein is CASSSAVEQYV. The gene calls are TRBV6-2 or TRBV6-3 and TRBJ2-7; the D gene is possibly TRBD2 (5 bases). From germline, CDR1 is MNHEY and CDR2 SVGEGT. The CDR3 loop spans 11 amino acids. V lost 4 bases and J 7 bases, leaving 8 bases between the germline ends.

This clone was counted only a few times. Here the CDR3 reads CASSRLTGELFF. CDR3 nucleotides: TGTGCCAGTAGTCGGTTAACCGGGGAGCTGTTTTTT. The rearrangement links TRBV19 to TRBJ2-2; the D is unclear. V was clipped by 5 bases and J by 5 bases, with 6 bases between them. Germline CDR1 and CDR2: LNHDA and SQIVND (reference sequence). The CDR3 runs to 12 residues.

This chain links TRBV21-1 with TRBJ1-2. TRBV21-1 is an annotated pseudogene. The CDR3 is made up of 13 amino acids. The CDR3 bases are TGTGCCAGCAGCAAATCGGACTTTAGAGGCTACACCTTC. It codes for CASSKSDFRGYTF.